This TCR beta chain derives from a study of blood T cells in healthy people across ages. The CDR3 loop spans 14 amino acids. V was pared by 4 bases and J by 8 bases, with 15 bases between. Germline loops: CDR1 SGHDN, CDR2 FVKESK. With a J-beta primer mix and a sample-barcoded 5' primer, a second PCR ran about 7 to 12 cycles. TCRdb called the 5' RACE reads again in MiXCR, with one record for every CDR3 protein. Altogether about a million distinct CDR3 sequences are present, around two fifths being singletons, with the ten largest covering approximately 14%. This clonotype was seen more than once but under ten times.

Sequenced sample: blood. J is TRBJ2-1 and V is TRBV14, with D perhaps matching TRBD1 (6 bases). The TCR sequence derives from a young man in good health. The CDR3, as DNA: TGTGCCAGCAGCCTAAAACAGGGTTTCGATGAGCAGTTCTTC. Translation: CASSLKQGFDEQFF. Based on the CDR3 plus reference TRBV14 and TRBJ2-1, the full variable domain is EAGVTQFPSHSVIEKGQTVTLRCDPISGHDNLYWYRRVMGKEIKFLLHFVKESKQDESGMPNNRFLAERTGGTYSTLKVQPAELEDSGVYFCASSLKQGFDEQFFGPGTRLTVL.